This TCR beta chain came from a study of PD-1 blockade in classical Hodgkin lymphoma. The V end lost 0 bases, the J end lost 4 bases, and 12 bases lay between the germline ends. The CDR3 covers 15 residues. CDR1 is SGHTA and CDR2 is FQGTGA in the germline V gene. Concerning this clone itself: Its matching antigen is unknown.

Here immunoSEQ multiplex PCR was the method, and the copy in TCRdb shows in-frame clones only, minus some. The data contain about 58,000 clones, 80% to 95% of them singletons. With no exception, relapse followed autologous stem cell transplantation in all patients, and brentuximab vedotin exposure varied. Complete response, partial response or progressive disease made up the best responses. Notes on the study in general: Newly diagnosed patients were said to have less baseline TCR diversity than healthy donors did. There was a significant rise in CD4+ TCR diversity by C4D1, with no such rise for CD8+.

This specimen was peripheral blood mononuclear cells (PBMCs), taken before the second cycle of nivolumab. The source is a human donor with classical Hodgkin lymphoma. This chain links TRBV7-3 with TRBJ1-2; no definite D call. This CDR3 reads CASSLTSQYFYGYTF. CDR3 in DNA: TGTGCCAGCAGCTTAACGTCACAGTACTTCTATGGCTACACCTTC.